The 25 T cell receptor beta chains in this list originate from one sample, sequenced in a study of control samples from healthy donors and cancer patients. The data were produced by immunoSEQ multiplex PCR, yet TCRdb's version contains in-frame clones alone and is incomplete. Seen here are 110,000 or so clones, approximately 90% observed once, and the top ten hold under 4.5%. The sample consisted of blood. The origin of the receptors is a human donor in good health. The donor label of this sample is uncertain.

Concerning this clone itself: The junction does not match germline at one end; this may be a read error. J is TRBJ2-2 and V is TRBV5-1, with 7 bases matching TRBD1. CDR3 length: 16 amino acids. CDR1 is SGHRS and CDR2 is YFSETQ in the germline V gene. The CDR3 DNA sequence: TGCGTCAGCAGCTTGAGGGGGACAGCGAACACCGGGGAGCTGTTTTTT. This sequence encodes CVSSLRGTANTGELFF.

This chain connects TRBV6-1 to TRBJ1-6; D ambiguous. CDR1 is MNHNS, CDR2 SASEGT, per germline. The CDR3 spans 18 residues. The V end was cut by 0 bases, the J end by 0 bases, with 12 bases between. In DNA, the CDR3 is TGTGCCAGCAGTGAAGCTTTACTGCGGGGCTCCTATAATTCACCCCTCCACTTT. It translates to CASSEALLRGSYNSPLHF.

CDR3 coding DNA: TGCGCCAGCAGCTGGGACGGATCTAATGAAAAACTGTTTTTT. Translating gives CASSWDGSNEKLFF. The J gene is TRBJ1-4, the V gene TRBV5-1, with D maybe TRBD1 (5 bases). V dropped 3 bases and J dropped 3 bases, with 9 bases sitting between them. The CDR3 is 14 residues long. The germline V gene has CDR1 SGHRS and CDR2 YFSETQ.

This chain joins TRBV7-2 and TRBJ1-5; 9 nucleotides match TRBD1. From germline, CDR1 is SGHTA and CDR2 FQGNSA. Unmatched junction bases numbered 6, after V lost 0 bases and J lost 6 bases. The CDR3 extends over 16 amino acids. The CDR3 region is CASSLAQGQGRQPQHF. The CDR3 bases are TGTGCCAGCAGCTTAGCGCAGGGACAGGGACGTCAGCCCCAGCATTTT.

This chain connects TRBV19 to TRBJ1-1; D gene uncertain. Trimming removed 6 bases at V and 3 bases at J, with 23 bases between. The CDR3 has 17 amino acids. The germline V gene has CDR1 LNHDA and CDR2 SQIVND (reference sequence). The CDR3 reads CASRQNYQSSPDTEAFF. CDR3 nucleotides: TGTGCCAGTAGGCAAAACTATCAGAGCTCTCCCGACACTGAAGCTTTCTTT.

V usage is TRBV11-2 and J usage is TRBJ1-1; 9 nucleotides line up with TRBD1. The CDR3 loop spans 14 amino acids. Germline CDR1 SGHAT, CDR2 FQNNGV. V lost 6 bases and J lost 3; bases outside the gene matches: 5. In DNA form, the CDR3 reads TGTGCCAGCAGAAGCTACAGGGGGCACACTGAAGCTTTCTTT. Translation gives CASRSYRGHTEAFF.

The CDR3 DNA sequence: TGTGCCAGCAGCAGGACTAGCGGGGGGGTTCGTGTGAATGAGCAGTTCTTC. It encodes CASSRTSGGVRVNEQFF. J is TRBJ2-1 and V is TRBV9, with 15 bases lining up with TRBD2. The CDR3 loop spans 17 amino acids. The V segment lost 4 bases and the J segment 7 bases; nucleotides outside the gene matches: 9. The V gene's germline CDR1 is SGDLS and CDR2 YYNGEE.

CDR3 residues: CASSAWTGPKEQYV. The CDR3 DNA sequence: TGTGCCAGCAGCGCATGGACAGGTCCCAAAGAGCAGTACGTC. The V and J genes are TRBV6-2 or TRBV6-3 and TRBJ2-7; TRBD1 agrees at 7 bases. Germline V gives CDR1 MNHEY, CDR2 SVGEGT. CDR3 length: 14 amino acids. With 6 bases clipped from V and 7 bases from J, the junction kept 12 bases outside the gene matches.

The genes are TRBV21-1 and TRBJ2-1; TRBD2 is the table's D call and was not checked against the DNA. TRBV21-1 represents a pseudogene. The CDR3 length is 17 residues. The CDR3, as DNA: TGTGCCAGCAGCAAAGCAGGAGGGCTCTCCTCCTACAATGAGCAGTTCTTC. Its translation: CASSKAGGLSSYNEQFF.

This clone was counted a single time. V and J are TRBV30 and TRBJ2-7; 9 bases align to TRBD2. J was trimmed by 5 bases and V by 3 bases; bases with no gene match: 8. The CDR3 is 14 residues long. Germline CDR1 and CDR2: GTSNPN and SVGIG (reference sequence). CDR3 DNA: TGTGCCTGGAGGGGCGGGACTAGCTACCACGAGCAGTACTTC. It encodes CAWRGGTSYHEQYF.

The V gene is TRBV2, the J gene TRBJ2-1, with TRBD1 identical over 9 bases. The ends lost 10 bases at V and 5 bases at J; junction bases unmatched: 6. CDR1 and CDR2 from the germline V gene are SNHLY and FYNNEI. CDR3 length: 13 residues. The CDR3 spells CAISRDRDNEQFF. In nucleotides, the CDR3 is TGTGCCATAAGCCGGGACAGGGACAATGAGCAGTTCTTC.

V and J are TRBV29-1 and TRBJ2-1; D is perhaps TRBD2 (6 bases). In germline, CDR1 is SQVTM, CDR2 ANQGSEA. The CDR3 length is 14 residues. V shed 8 bases and J shed 2 bases, with 16 bases lying between them. The CDR3 bases are TGCAGCATAACCACGACTAGGGCCTACAATGAGCAGTTCTTC. Amino acid sequence: CSITTTRAYNEQFF.

The CDR3 here is CASSLDPPSTEAFF. CDR3 DNA sequence: TGTGCCAGCAGCTTGGACCCCCCGAGCACTGAAGCTTTCTTT. The rearrangement uses TRBV7-9 and TRBJ1-1; D uncertain. Germline V gene lookup returns CDR1 SEHNR and CDR2 FQNEAQ (reference sequence). The ends were cut back, 3 bases at V and 4 bases at J, with 12 bases in the middle. This CDR3 is 14 amino acids long.

The chain employs TRBV13 and TRBJ1-4; a possible D gene is TRBD1 (6 bases). V lost 5 bases and J 0 bases, leaving 16 bases between the germline ends. CDR1 PRHDT and CDR2 FYEKMQ come from the germline V gene (reference sequence). The CDR3 runs to 17 residues. CDR3 amino acids: CASSIRMTGSTNEKLFF. CDR3 sequence (DNA): TGTGCCAGCAGCATACGAATGACAGGATCAACTAATGAAAAACTGTTTTTT. The variable domain in full, with the rest retrieved from reference TRBV13 and TRBJ1-4, is AAGVIQSPRHLIKEKRETATLKCYPIPRHDTVYWYQQGPGQDPQFLISFYEKMQSDKGSIPDRFSAQQFSDYHSELNMSSLELGDSALYFCASSIRMTGSTNEKLFFGSGTQLSVL.

The chain is built from TRBV5-4 and TRBJ1-2; D possibly corresponds to TRBD1 (5 bases). Between the trimmed V and J ends, which lost 1 base and 6 bases, there was a span of 10 bases. CDR3 length: 13 amino acids. Germline loops: CDR1 SGHNT, CDR2 YYREEE (reference sequence). CDR3 DNA: TGTGCCAGCAGCTTGATGTGGGGCGATGGCTACACCTTC. Protein sequence: CASSLMWGDGYTF.

The rearrangement joins TRBV7-9 to TRBJ1-6; no reliable D call. V gave up 5 bases and J gave up 2 bases, with 7 bases separating them. The CDR3 covers 14 residues. In germline, CDR1 is SEHNR, CDR2 FQNEAQ (reference sequence). The CDR3 region is CASSPSPYNSPLHF. CDR3 coding DNA: TGTGCCAGCAGCCCTTCCCCCTATAATTCACCCCTCCACTTT.

This chain links TRBV11-2 with TRBJ1-6; 11 bases match TRBD1. Unmatched junction bases numbered 6, after V lost 0 bases and J lost 5 bases. This CDR3 comprises 18 residues. Germline CDR1 is SGHAT and CDR2 is FQNNGV. CDR3 sequence reads: CASSLEWGTGGNNSPLHF. CDR3 sequence (DNA): TGTGCCAGCAGCTTAGAATGGGGGACAGGGGGGAATAATTCACCCCTCCACTTT. The variable domain in full, completed from reference TRBV11-2 and TRBJ1-6, reads EAGVAQSPRYKIIEKRQSVAFWCNPISGHATLYWYQQILGQGPKLLIQFQNNGVVDDSQLPKDRFSAERLKGVDSTLKIQPAKLEDSAVYLCASSLEWGTGGNNSPLHFGNGTRLTVT.

The rearrangement joins TRBV20-1 to TRBJ1-2; no clear D gene. The ends were cut back, 4 bases at V and 9 bases at J, with 12 bases in the middle. CDR1 and CDR2 from the germline V gene are DFQATT and SNEGSKA (reference sequence). CDR3 length equals 11 residues. This CDR3 is CSATQSRSYTF. CDR3 DNA sequence: TGCAGTGCTACACAGTCAAGGAGCTACACCTTC.

The V and J genes are TRBV29-1 and TRBJ2-7, with D possibly called TRBD1 or TRBD2 (5 bases each). There are 12 residues in the CDR3. Trimming took off 6 bases at V and 2 bases at J, with 11 bases between the two ends. Germline V gene sequence: CDR1 SQVTM, CDR2 ANQGSEA. Written as DNA, the CDR3 is TGCAGCGTCGCTCCGGGACCCTACGAGCAGTACTTC. Translating gives CSVAPGPYEQYF.

J is TRBJ1-1 and V is TRBV5-6, with a weak D call TRBD1 (6 bases). V dropped 4 bases and J dropped 7 bases, with 17 bases sitting between them. CDR3 size: 14 residues. Germline V lookup: CDR1 SGHDT, CDR2 YYEEEE. DNA for the CDR3: TGTGCCAGCAGCCGAATAGACAGGTCCGGTGAAGCTTTCTTT. Protein: CASSRIDRSGEAFF.

V gene TRBV5-4 combines with J gene TRBJ1-6; 8 positions match TRBD1. The CDR3 loop spans 15 amino acids. V gave up 4 bases and J gave up 7 bases; unmatched junction bases: 7. Germline-derived CDR1 and CDR2 are SGHNT and YYREEE (reference sequence). The CDR3 nucleotides are TGTGCCAGCAGCCTGGACAGGGCCTCCAATTCACCCCTCCACTTT. It is translated as CASSLDRASNSPLHF.

V usage is TRBV5-8 and J usage is TRBJ2-4; D gene unclear. V lost 6 bases to trimming and J lost 0 bases, with 13 bases between them. CDR1 and CDR2 from the germline V gene are SGHTS and YDEGEE. The CDR3 length is 15 residues. The CDR3 nucleotides are TGTGCCAGCAAAGATCTTCCCCTAGCCAAAAACATTCAGTACTTC. Its protein product is CASKDLPLAKNIQYF.

The chain joins TRBV28 to TRBJ1-2; D remains ambiguous. V was clipped by 7 bases and J by 2 bases, with 5 bases between them. CDR1 MDHEN and CDR2 SYDVKM come from the germline V gene. This CDR3 spans 11 amino acids. CDR3 bases: TGTGCCAGCATATCGAACTATGGCTACACCTTC. Translation gives CASISNYGYTF.

This chain links TRBV5-4 with TRBJ2-3; 9 nucleotides match TRBD1. The trim removed 1 base at V and 4 bases at J, leaving 13 bases unmatched. This CDR3 region has 18 residues. Germline assignment: CDR1 SGHNT and CDR2 YYREEE (reference sequence). The CDR3 DNA is TGTGCCAGCAGCTTGAAGCGGGCGGGTACAGGGGGCTCAGATACGCAGTATTTT. Translated: CASSLKRAGTGGSDTQYF. Full variable domain (outside the CDR3, taken from reference TRBV5-4 and TRBJ2-3): ETGVTQSPTHLIKTRGQQVTLRCSSQSGHNTVSWYQQALGQGPQFIFQYYREEENGRGNFPPRFSGLQFPNYSSELNVNALELDDSALYLCASSLKRAGTGGSDTQYFGPGTRLTVL.

This rearrangement joins TRBV24-1 to TRBJ2-2; D may correspond to TRBD1 or TRBD2 (6 bases each). Germline loops: CDR1 KGHDR, CDR2 SFDVKD. The V gene lost 4 bases and the J gene lost 5 bases, with 16 bases spanning the gap. The CDR3 is 16 residues long. In DNA, the CDR3 is TGTGCCACCAGTGACAGCTCGGGGGCGGGTACCGGGGAGCTGTTTTTT. This translates into CATSDSSGAGTGELFF.